The present T cell receptor beta chain was sequenced within a study of blood T cells in healthy people across ages. Broader study findings: Higher diversity and more naive CD4+ cells were features of long-lived donors, compared to aged donors. A strong correlation was found between TCR beta diversity and the percentage of naive T cells. Estimates of diversity drawn from one million T cells were considered underestimates.

The V gene's germline CDR1 is MNHEY and CDR2 SVGAGI. The CDR3 sequence is 15 residues long. J lost 4 bases, V lost 5 bases, and 7 bases had no gene match. It was with a sample-barcoded 5' primer and a J-beta primer mix that a second PCR of roughly 7 to 12 cycles was run. Tagging of each cDNA molecule was performed by a template-switch adaptor with 12 random nucleotides. Each CDR3 protein gets one entry after TCRdb re-called the 5' RACE reads with MiXCR. The table lists about 830,000 distinct CDR3 sequences, less than 80% of them singletons. To note about this clonotype: Its antigen is as yet unknown.

The source of this sequence is a man aged 30-40 years in good health. The chain joins TRBV6-5 to TRBJ1-5, with TRBD1 matching over 8 bases. Specimen: blood. For the CDR3, the DNA is TGTGCCAGCAGTCCACAGGACAGGGAGAATCAGCCCCAGCATTTT. Translating it yields CASSPQDRENQPQHF.